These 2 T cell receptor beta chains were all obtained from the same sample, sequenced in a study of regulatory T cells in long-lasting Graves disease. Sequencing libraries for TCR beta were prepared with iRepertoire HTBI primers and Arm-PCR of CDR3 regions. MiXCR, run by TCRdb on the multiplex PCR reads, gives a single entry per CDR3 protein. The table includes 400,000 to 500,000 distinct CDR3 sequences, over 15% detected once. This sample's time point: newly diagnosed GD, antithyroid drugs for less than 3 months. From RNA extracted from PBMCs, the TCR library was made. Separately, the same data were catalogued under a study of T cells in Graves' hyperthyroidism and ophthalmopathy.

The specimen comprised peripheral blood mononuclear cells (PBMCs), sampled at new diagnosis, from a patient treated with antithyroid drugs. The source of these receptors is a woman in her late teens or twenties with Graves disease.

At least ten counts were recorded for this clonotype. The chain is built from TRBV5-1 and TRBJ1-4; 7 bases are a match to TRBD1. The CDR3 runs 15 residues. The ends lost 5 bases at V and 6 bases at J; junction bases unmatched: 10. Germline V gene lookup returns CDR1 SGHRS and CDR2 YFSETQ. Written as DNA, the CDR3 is TGCGCCAGCAGAGTATTGGGACAGAGAGATGAAAAACTGTTTTTT. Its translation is CASRVLGQRDEKLFF.

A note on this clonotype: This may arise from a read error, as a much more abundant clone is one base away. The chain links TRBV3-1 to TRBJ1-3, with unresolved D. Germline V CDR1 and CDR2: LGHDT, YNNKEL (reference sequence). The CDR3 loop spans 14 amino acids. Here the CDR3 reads CASSQRPGGDTIYF. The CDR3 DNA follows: TGTGCCAGCAGCCAGCGCCCCGGTGGAGACACCATATATTTT.